A single sample gave rise to the 32 T cell receptor beta chains below, sequenced in a study of PD-1 blockade in classical Hodgkin lymphoma. This table comes from immunoSEQ multiplex PCR, and its TCRdb copy is limited to in-frame clones, with some not included. The table shows 17,000 or so clones, with 85% occurring only once. Exposure to brentuximab vedotin varied, and each patient had relapsed following autologous stem cell transplantation. Magnetic negative selection of thawed PBMCs was the method by which CD4+ T cells were purified. The starting material was CD4+ T cells from blood, obtained at baseline. The origin of the receptors is a human donor with classical Hodgkin lymphoma.

The V call is TRBV21-1, the J call TRBJ2-7; the D call TRBD1 from the table was never checked on the DNA. TRBV21-1 is assigned pseudogene status. The CDR3 totals 10 residues. In nucleotides, the CDR3 is TGTGCCAGCAGCAAAGGGGACAGGGGCTGG. Amino acid sequence: CASSKGDRGW.

Concerning this clone itself: The identical CDR3 is also encoded by other nucleotide sequences in the sample. The chain employs TRBV10-3 and TRBJ2-1; D is unresolved. This CDR3 is built from 14 residues. Germline CDR1 reads ENHRY; CDR2 reads SYGVKD. V was pared by 1 base and J by 6 bases, with 10 bases between. The DNA of the CDR3 is TGTGCCATCAGTGAGTTGCTAGAAGGCAATGAGCAGTTCTTC. Its protein is CAISELLEGNEQFF.

The chain links TRBV6-5 to TRBJ1-3; maybe TRBD1 (5 bases). The CDR3 runs to 16 residues. CDR1 is MNHEY, CDR2 SVGAGI, per germline. Trimming removed 0 bases from V and 2 bases from J, with 11 bases in between. CDR3 DNA: TGTGCCAGCAGTTACTCCGGGGGGGTACCTGGAAACACCATATATTTT. It codes for CASSYSGGVPGNTIYF.

This sequence joins TRBV6-6 and TRBJ1-5; D perhaps matches TRBD1 (5 bases). Looked up from germline, CDR1 is MNHNY and CDR2 is SVGAGI (reference sequence). Deletions cut 6 bases from V and 2 bases from J, with 14 bases between. CDR3 length: 15 residues. CDR3 amino acids: CASRPGRDGNQPQHF. The DNA of the CDR3 is TGTGCCAGCAGACCGGGCAGGGATGGCAATCAGCCCCAGCATTTT.

In its sample, this clone was seen a few times. The chain carries TRBV18 and TRBJ1-1, with 7 bases lining up with TRBD1. The CDR3 consists of 14 residues. V lost 6 bases to trimming and J lost 1 base; unmatched junction nucleotides: 5. CDR1 is KGHSH, CDR2 LQKENI, per germline. The CDR3 nucleotides read TGTGCCAGCTCTCTGGGACAGCCGAACACTGAAGCTTTCTTT. Its translation is CASSLGQPNTEAFF.

In its sample, this clone was seen a few times. Here the CDR3 reads CASSYSPGRLNYGYTF. The CDR3 region has the DNA TGTGCCAGCAGTTACTCTCCGGGACGTTTGAACTATGGCTACACCTTC. This chain uses TRBV6-5 with TRBJ1-2, with D perhaps matching TRBD1 (5 bases). Trimming took 0 bases from V and 2 from J, leaving 13 bases between them. Germline CDR1 reads MNHEY; CDR2 reads SVGAGI. The CDR3 loop spans 16 amino acids.

This CDR3 is CASSQGSSYNSPLHF. The CDR3, as DNA: TGCGCCAGCAGCCAAGGGAGCTCCTATAATTCACCCCTCCACTTT. The V call is TRBV4-1, the J call TRBJ1-6; no firm D call. Germline assignment: CDR1 MGHRA and CDR2 YSYEKL. The length of the CDR3 is 15 residues. Trimming pared 1 base from V and 0 bases from J, leaving 4 bases between.

This clone is medium-sized in the sample. The V gene is TRBV4-1, the J gene TRBJ1-5; D is ambiguous. V gave up 0 bases and J gave up 7 bases, with 10 bases separating them. This CDR3 has 14 amino acids. Germline loops: CDR1 MGHRA, CDR2 YSYEKL. The CDR3 nucleotides read TGCGCCAGCAGCCAAGATGAAGCTGGCCAGCCCCAGCATTTT. It encodes CASSQDEAGQPQHF.

V is TRBV13 and J is TRBJ1-4, with D uncertain. Germline V gene sequence: CDR1 PRHDT, CDR2 FYEKMQ (reference sequence). The ends were cut back, 3 bases at V and 5 bases at J, with 13 bases in the middle. CDR3 length: 15 residues. CDR3 DNA sequence: TGTGCCAGCAGCTTCAGTGTTGGGAGCAATGAAAAACTGTTTTTT. Its translation is CASSFSVGSNEKLFF.

The J gene is TRBJ2-5, the V gene TRBV5-1, with TRBD2 matching 8 bases. The CDR3 spans 17 residues. Germline lookup yields CDR1 SGHRS and CDR2 YFSETQ. With V trimmed by 4 bases and J by 4 bases, 15 bases remained unmatched. The DNA of the CDR3 is TGCGCCAGCAGCCGTGGCGAGGGACTAGGGGGTGGAGAGACCCAGTACTTC. Encoded protein: CASSRGEGLGGGETQYF.

This chain links TRBV5-4 with TRBJ2-3; D unclear. There are 16 residues in the CDR3. Germline values: CDR1 SGHNT, CDR2 YYREEE (reference sequence). Trimming took off 1 base at V and 2 bases at J, with 14 bases between the two ends. CDR3 in amino acids: CASSLRVVGSTDTQYF. The CDR3 DNA follows: TGTGCCAGCAGCTTGAGAGTGGTAGGTTCCACAGATACGCAGTATTTT.

The chain uses TRBV10-3 and TRBJ2-3, with D perhaps matching TRBD1 (6 bases). V was trimmed by 0 bases and J by 3 bases, leaving 13 bases between them. Germline CDR1 and CDR2: ENHRY and SYGVKD. The length of the CDR3 is 16 residues. Here the CDR3 reads CAISESRTEGTDTQYF. In DNA form, the CDR3 reads TGTGCCATCAGTGAGTCCCGGACAGAAGGAACAGATACGCAGTATTTT.

The rearrangement links TRBV5-3 to TRBJ2-2; D gene unclear. TRBV5-3 is given ORF status, its function remaining uncertain. The V end lost 1 base, the J end lost 0 bases, and 10 bases lay between the germline ends. The CDR3 has 16 amino acids. This CDR3 reads CARSLLETSNTGELFF. The CDR3 DNA reads as TGTGCCAGAAGCTTGCTGGAGACCTCGAACACCGGGGAGCTGTTTTTT.

This sequence joins TRBV7-3 and TRBJ2-1; D unclear. Germline values: CDR1 SGHTA, CDR2 FQGTGA. This CDR3 region has 14 residues. V was trimmed by 1 base and J by 8 bases, leaving 12 bases between them. The CDR3 protein is CASSLRGGVDEQFF. CDR3 nucleotides: TGTGCCAGCAGCTTAAGGGGTGGGGTGGATGAGCAGTTCTTC.

J is TRBJ1-3 and V is TRBV2, with D hard to call. Per the germline V gene, CDR1 is SNHLY and CDR2 is FYNNEI. V was shortened by 8 bases and J by 0 bases, with 8 bases between the two germline ends. CDR3 length: 13 amino acids. CDR3 residues: CASSTSSGNTIYF. The CDR3 region has the DNA TGTGCCAGCTCAACTAGCTCTGGAAACACCATATATTTT.

This chain links TRBV6-6 with TRBJ1-2; weak D call: TRBD1 (5 bases). Trimming shortened V by 0 bases and J by 0 bases, and 8 bases separated the two germline ends. Germline CDR1 reads MNHNY; CDR2 reads SVGAGI (reference sequence). The CDR3 has 15 amino acids. Here the CDR3 DNA reads TGTGCCAGCAGTTACTCCCCGACAGCTAACTATGGCTACACCTTC. Translation: CASSYSPTANYGYTF.

The gene calls are TRBV4-2 and TRBJ1-5; 9 bases fit TRBD1. Per germline, CDR1 LGHNA and CDR2 YNFKEQ. V was clipped by 1 base and J by 3 bases; unmatched bases: 4. The CDR3 sequence is 16 residues long. CDR3: CASSQGGQGLNQPQHF. CDR3 sequence (DNA): TGTGCCAGCAGCCAAGGGGGACAGGGACTCAATCAGCCCCAGCATTTT.

The chain is built from TRBV7-9 and TRBJ2-2, with D unresolved. V was trimmed by 1 base and J by 0 bases, leaving 3 bases between them. The germline gives CDR1 SEHNR, CDR2 FQNEAQ (reference sequence). The CDR3 consists of 14 residues. The CDR3 DNA reads as TGTGCCAGCAGCTTAGACTCGAACACCGGGGAGCTGTTTTTT. Translating gives CASSLDSNTGELFF.

Only one count was recorded for this clone. The junction departs from germline at one end; a sequencing error may be responsible. The V and J genes are TRBV10-3 and TRBJ1-5; D is unclear. Germline loops: CDR1 ENHRY, CDR2 SYGVKD. The CDR3 extends over 14 amino acids. The CDR3 nucleotides read TGTGCCACCAGTAGAGGAGTAGGGAATCAGCCCCAGCATTTT. This gives the protein CATSRGVGNQPQHF.

This chain uses TRBV5-4 with TRBJ2-7; tentatively, D is TRBD1 or TRBD2 (5 bases each). The V end was cut by 0 bases, the J end by 3 bases, with 13 bases between. The CDR3 sequence is 15 residues long. Per the germline V gene, CDR1 is SGHNT and CDR2 is YYREEE (reference sequence). The CDR3 DNA reads as TGTGCCAGCAGCTTGGCGGGACCGCATATCTACGAGCAGTACTTC. It is translated as CASSLAGPHIYEQYF.

In nucleotides, the CDR3 is TGTGCCATCCGACAGGGAACTAACTATGGCTACACCTTC. Its protein is CAIRQGTNYGYTF. The V call is TRBV10-3, the J call TRBJ1-2, with 7 bases matching TRBD1. Germline V gene data show CDR1 as ENHRY and CDR2 as SYGVKD. V was pared by 8 bases and J by 0 bases, with 3 bases of the junction left unmatched. The CDR3 is 13 residues long.

This clone was seen only once. The chain combines TRBV27 with TRBJ2-5; 8 positions match TRBD2. The CDR3 covers 15 residues. Looked up from germline, CDR1 is MNHEY and CDR2 is SMNVEV (reference sequence). J lost 4 bases, V lost 4 bases, and 8 bases had no gene match. The CDR3 is CASSYGGEVGETQYF. Written as DNA, the CDR3 is TGTGCCAGCAGTTACGGGGGGGAGGTCGGAGAGACCCAGTACTTC.

This chain connects TRBV4-3 to TRBJ1-5, with no clear D. This CDR3 contains 14 residues. Germline CDR1 is LGHNA and CDR2 is YSLEER. V dropped 0 bases and J dropped 7 bases, with 10 bases sitting between them. The chain's CDR3 is CASSQDEAGQPQHF. The CDR3 DNA follows: TGCGCCAGCAGCCAAGATGAAGCTGGCCAGCCCCAGCATTTT.

The J gene is TRBJ2-5, the V gene TRBV6-6; a possible D gene is TRBD1 (6 bases). CDR3 length: 14 residues. Trimming took off 2 bases at V and 1 base at J, with 8 bases between the two ends. CDR1 is MNHNY and CDR2 is SVGAGI in the germline V gene (reference sequence). CDR3 amino acids: CASSYDRTQETQYF. In nucleotides, the CDR3 is TGTGCCAGCAGTTACGACAGGACCCAAGAGACCCAGTACTTC.

This sequence joins TRBV11-1 and TRBJ2-2; no reliable D call. The ends were cut back, 3 bases at V and 12 bases at J, with 17 bases in the middle. This CDR3 contains 14 residues. Germline-derived CDR1 and CDR2 are SGHAT and FQDESV (reference sequence). The CDR3 protein is CASSLKGPVRKLFF. CDR3 DNA sequence: TGTGCCAGCAGCTTGAAAGGACCAGTACGGAAGCTGTTTTTT.

The V and J genes are TRBV5-1 and TRBJ1-2; TRBD1 is a possible D gene (5 bases). There are 14 residues in the CDR3. Per the germline V gene, CDR1 is SGHRS and CDR2 is YFSETQ. V lost 0 bases and J lost 2, with 8 bases in between. Here the CDR3 reads CASSLGGNNYGYTF. The CDR3 bases are TGCGCCAGCAGCTTGGGGGGCAACAACTATGGCTACACCTTC.

The rearrangement links TRBV18 to TRBJ2-7; perhaps TRBD1 as D (6 bases). The V gene's germline CDR1 is KGHSH and CDR2 LQKENI. Trimming left V 8 bases short and J 2 bases short, with 16 bases between. CDR3 length: 14 residues. As DNA, the CDR3 is TGTGCCAGCAACGAACAGGGAGCCACCTACGAGCAGTACTTC. This encodes CASNEQGATYEQYF.

This clone was seen a few times. The chain uses TRBV10-1 and TRBJ1-6; TRBD1 agrees at 8 bases. There are 15 residues in the CDR3. With V trimmed by 2 bases and J by 9 bases, 6 bases remained unmatched. Germline V gene lookup returns CDR1 WNHNN and CDR2 SYGVQD (reference sequence). The DNA of the CDR3 is TGCGCCAGCAGTGAGACAGGGGGGCGGCGTTCACCCCTCCACTTT. Its translation is CASSETGGRRSPLHF.

V is TRBV6-5 and J is TRBJ1-5; TRBD1 agrees at 9 bases. Germline trimming cut 6 bases from V and 7 bases from J; bases unmatched to any gene: 10. The CDR3 consists of 15 residues. CDR1 and CDR2 from the germline V gene are MNHEY and SVGAGI. In DNA, the CDR3 is TGTGCCAGCAGCATACCGGGACAGGGAGGCCAGCCCCAGCATTTT. Amino acid sequence: CASSIPGQGGQPQHF.

The gene calls are TRBV28 and TRBJ1-2; possibly TRBD1 for D (5 bases). Germline CDR1 reads MDHEN; CDR2 reads SYDVKM. The length of the CDR3 is 13 residues. Trimming took off 1 base at V and 8 bases at J, with 11 bases between the two ends. The DNA for the CDR3 is TGTGCCAGCAGTTTATTCCGGGGCTGGGGCTACACCTTC. Translating gives CASSLFRGWGYTF.

V usage is TRBV6-6 and J usage is TRBJ1-2, with no clear D. The CDR3 covers 14 residues. Trimming took 5 bases from V and 2 from J, leaving 12 bases between them. Germline values: CDR1 MNHNY, CDR2 SVGAGI (reference sequence). The CDR3 DNA sequence: TGTGCCAGCAGTCCCGGACGGCTGAACTATGGCTACACCTTC. The encoded protein is CASSPGRLNYGYTF.

The V and J genes are TRBV7-2 and TRBJ1-1; D is unclear. There are 14 residues in the CDR3. CDR1 and CDR2 from the germline V gene are SGHTA and FQGNSA. V was trimmed by 5 bases and J by 6 bases, leaving 16 bases between them. The chain's CDR3 is CASSRFKKDPEAFF. CDR3 nucleotides: TGTGCCAGCAGCCGCTTTAAAAAAGACCCTGAAGCTTTCTTT. The variable domain in full, completed from reference TRBV7-2 and TRBJ1-1, reads GAGVSQSPSNKVTEKGKDVELRCDPISGHTALYWYRQSLGQGLEFLIYFQGNSAPDKSGLPSDRFSAERTGGSVSTLTIQRTQQEDSAVYLCASSRFKKDPEAFFGQGTRLTVV.